Below, one T cell receptor (beta chain) is given with its context. The sample belongs to a study of CD8+CD57+ T cells in acquired aplastic anemia. The overall study: Sorted CD4+ and CD8+ cells gave an average of about 3 ug of DNA.

Whoever was chosen for sequencing had shown CD8+CD57+ cell expansion by flow cytometry. All patients had severe acquired aplastic anemia. The CDR3 loop spans 14 amino acids. Germline CDR1 SNHLY, CDR2 FYNNEI. J was trimmed by 7 bases and V by 7 bases; bases with no gene match: 5. Genomic DNA templated the TCR beta VDJ and CDR3 profiling. TCRdb processed the reads anew with MiXCR; each CDR3 protein has one entry. The data show roughly 280,000 distinct CDR3 sequences, 45% to 65% seen once. This sequence originates from a human donor with aplastic anemia. Input material: sorted CD4+, CD8+, or CD8+CD57+ T cells (not recorded which) from PBMCs. The chain is built from TRBV2 and TRBJ1-6; 9 nucleotides align to TRBD1. The CDR3 loop is CASTGQGRNSPLHF. The CDR3 bases are TGTGCCAGCACCGGACAGGGGCGGAATTCACCCCTCCACTTT.